This TCR beta chain is drawn from a study of CD8 T cells in ankylosing spondylitis. Broader study findings: There was a TCR beta motif, made of several highly homologous variants, that appeared characteristic of ankylosing spondylitis blood. Disease-linked clones bore a CD8+ phenotype and were relatively rare in peripheral blood.

It was by quantitative 5'-RACE with molecular barcodes that TCR beta libraries were made. Via MiXCR, TCRdb re-called the 5' RACE reads, giving one row per CDR3 protein. The sample holds roughly 670,000 distinct CDR3 sequences, under 20% seen once. Turning to this clonotype: Its antigen is not identified.

Sequenced: blood, either unsorted or a sorted T cell fraction (not recorded which). This clonotype originated in a male donor with ankylosing spondylitis.

The CDR3 loop reads CASSDRGIGNQPQHF. The CDR3 DNA sequence: TGTGCCAGCAGTGATAGGGGAATTGGCAATCAGCCCCAGCATTTT. This chain uses TRBV2 with TRBJ1-5; the D gene is possibly TRBD1 (5 bases). CDR1 and CDR2 from the germline V gene are SNHLY and FYNNEI. The CDR3 is 15 amino acids. The V gene lost 3 bases and the J gene lost 2 bases, with 11 bases spanning the gap.